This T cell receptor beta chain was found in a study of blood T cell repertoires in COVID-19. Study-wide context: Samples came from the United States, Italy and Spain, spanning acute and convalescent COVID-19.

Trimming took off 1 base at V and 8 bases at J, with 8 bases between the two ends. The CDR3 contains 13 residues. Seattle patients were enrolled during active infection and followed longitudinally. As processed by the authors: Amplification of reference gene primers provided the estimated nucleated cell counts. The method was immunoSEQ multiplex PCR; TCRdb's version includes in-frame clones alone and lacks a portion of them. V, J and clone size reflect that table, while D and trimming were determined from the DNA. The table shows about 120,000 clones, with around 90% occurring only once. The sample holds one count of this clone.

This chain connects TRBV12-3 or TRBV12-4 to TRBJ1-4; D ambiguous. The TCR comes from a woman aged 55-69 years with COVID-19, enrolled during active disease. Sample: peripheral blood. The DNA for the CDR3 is TGTGCCAGCAGTTTAGTGACATCAGAAAAACTGTTTTTT. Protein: CASSLVTSEKLFF.